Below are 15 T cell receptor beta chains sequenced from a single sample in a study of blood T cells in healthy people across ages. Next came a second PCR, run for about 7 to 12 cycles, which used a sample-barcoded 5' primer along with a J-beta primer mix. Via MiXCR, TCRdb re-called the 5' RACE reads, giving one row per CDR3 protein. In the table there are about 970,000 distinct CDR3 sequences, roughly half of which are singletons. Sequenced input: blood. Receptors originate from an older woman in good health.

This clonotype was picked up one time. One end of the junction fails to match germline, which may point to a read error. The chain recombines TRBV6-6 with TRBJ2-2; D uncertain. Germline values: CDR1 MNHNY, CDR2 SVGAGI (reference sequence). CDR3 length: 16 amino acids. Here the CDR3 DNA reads TGTGCCAGCAGTTACTCTGGCGGTAGAGGCACCGAGGAGCTGTTTTTT. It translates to CASSYSGGRGTEELFF.

This CDR3 is CSARDPWTSVSTDTQYF. The CDR3 bases are TGCAGTGCTAGAGATCCCTGGACTAGCGTAAGCACAGATACGCAGTATTTT. The chain has TRBV20-1 and TRBJ2-3, with 9 bases matching TRBD2. Germline V gene sequence: CDR1 DFQATT, CDR2 SNEGSKA (reference sequence). Losses at the gene ends were 0 bases for V and 0 bases for J; bases not matched to a gene: 7. The CDR3 is made up of 17 amino acids.

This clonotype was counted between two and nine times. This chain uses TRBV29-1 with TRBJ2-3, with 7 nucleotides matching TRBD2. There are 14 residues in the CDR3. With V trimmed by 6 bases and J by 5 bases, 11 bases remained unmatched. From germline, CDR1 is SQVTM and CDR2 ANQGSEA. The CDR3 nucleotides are TGCAGCGTCCCCCTAGCGGAGAGAAGAGATACGCAGTATTTT. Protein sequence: CSVPLAERRDTQYF.

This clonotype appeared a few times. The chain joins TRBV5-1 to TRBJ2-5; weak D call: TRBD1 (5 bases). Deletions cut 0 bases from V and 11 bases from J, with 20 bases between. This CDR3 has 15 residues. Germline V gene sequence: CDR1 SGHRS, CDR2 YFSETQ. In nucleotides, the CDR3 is TGCGCCAGCAGCTTGGAGGCAGGGAACCAGCCGCAGCAGTACTTC. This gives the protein CASSLEAGNQPQQYF.

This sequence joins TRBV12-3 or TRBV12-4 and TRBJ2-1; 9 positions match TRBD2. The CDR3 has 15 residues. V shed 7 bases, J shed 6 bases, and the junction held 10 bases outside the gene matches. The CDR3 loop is CASTLRLAAINEQFF. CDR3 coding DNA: TGTGCCAGCACCCTCCGACTAGCGGCAATCAATGAGCAGTTCTTC.

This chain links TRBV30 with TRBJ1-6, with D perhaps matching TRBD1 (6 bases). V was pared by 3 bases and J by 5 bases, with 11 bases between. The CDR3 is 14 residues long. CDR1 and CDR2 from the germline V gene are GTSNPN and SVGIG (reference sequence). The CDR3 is CAWRGGTNNSPLHF. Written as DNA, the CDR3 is TGTGCCTGGAGAGGCGGGACAAATAATTCACCCCTCCACTTT.

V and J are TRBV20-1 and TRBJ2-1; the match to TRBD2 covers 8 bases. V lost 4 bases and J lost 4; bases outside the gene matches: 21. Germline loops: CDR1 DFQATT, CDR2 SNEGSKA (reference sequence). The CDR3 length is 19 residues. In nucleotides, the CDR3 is TGCAGTGCTACCATTCCCGGGACTAGTTTCTCTTGGTCGTACAATGAGCAGTTCTTC. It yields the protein CSATIPGTSFSWSYNEQFF.

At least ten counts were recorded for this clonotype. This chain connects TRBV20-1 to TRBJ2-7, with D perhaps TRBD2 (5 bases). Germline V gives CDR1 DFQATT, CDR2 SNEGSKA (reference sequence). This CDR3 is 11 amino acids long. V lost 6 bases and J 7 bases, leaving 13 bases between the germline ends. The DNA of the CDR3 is TGCAGTGCCACGCCCTCGGGAGAGCAGTACTTC. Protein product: CSATPSGEQYF.

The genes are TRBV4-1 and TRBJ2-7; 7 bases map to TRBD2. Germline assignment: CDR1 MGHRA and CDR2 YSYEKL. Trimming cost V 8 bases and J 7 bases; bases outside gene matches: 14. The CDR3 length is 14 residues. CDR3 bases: TGCGCCAGCGGTCTGGGGAGGGAAGACAATGAGCAGTACTTC. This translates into CASGLGREDNEQYF.

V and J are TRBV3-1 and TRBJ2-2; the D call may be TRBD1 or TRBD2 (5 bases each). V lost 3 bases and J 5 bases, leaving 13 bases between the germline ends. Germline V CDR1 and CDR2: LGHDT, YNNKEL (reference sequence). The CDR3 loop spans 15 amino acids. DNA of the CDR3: TGTGCCAGCAGCCATTTTGACAGAGGGACCGGGGAGCTGTTTTTT. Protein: CASSHFDRGTGELFF.

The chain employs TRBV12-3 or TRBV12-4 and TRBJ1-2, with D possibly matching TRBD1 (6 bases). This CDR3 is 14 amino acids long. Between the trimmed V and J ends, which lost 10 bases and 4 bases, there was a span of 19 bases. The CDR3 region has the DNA TGTGCCAACAAACAGGGAGGGAAGGGCTATGGCTACACCTTC. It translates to CANKQGGKGYGYTF.

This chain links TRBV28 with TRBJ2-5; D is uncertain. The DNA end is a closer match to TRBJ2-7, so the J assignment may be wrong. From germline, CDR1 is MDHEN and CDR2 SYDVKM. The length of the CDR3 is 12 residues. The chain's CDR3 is CASSSQPGEQYF. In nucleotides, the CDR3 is TGTGCCAGCAGTTCCCAACCGGGCGAGCAGTACTTC.

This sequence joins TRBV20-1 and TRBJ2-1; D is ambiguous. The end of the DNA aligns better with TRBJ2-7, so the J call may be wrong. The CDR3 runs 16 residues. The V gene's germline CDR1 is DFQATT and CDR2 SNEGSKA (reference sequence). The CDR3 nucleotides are TGCAGTGCTAGAGATCTGGGCCCGGGTTCCTACAATGAGCAGTACTTC. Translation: CSARDLGPGSYNEQYF.

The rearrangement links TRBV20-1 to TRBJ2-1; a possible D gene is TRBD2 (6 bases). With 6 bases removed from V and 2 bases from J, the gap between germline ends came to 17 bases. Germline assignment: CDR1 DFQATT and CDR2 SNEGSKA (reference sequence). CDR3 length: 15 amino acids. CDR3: CSAPRASATYNEQFF. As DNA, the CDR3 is TGCAGTGCCCCCCGGGCTAGCGCAACCTACAATGAGCAGTTCTTC.

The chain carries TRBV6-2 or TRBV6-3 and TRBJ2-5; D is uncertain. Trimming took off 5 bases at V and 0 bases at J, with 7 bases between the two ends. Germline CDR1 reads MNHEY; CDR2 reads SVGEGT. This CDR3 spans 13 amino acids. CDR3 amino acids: CASSKGHQETQYF. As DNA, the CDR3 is TGTGCCAGCAGTAAGGGCCACCAAGAGACCCAGTACTTC.